There are many counts of the clone carrying this TCR beta chain. The antigen remains unidentified. The TCR beta CDR3 regions underwent amplification using RNA transcripts as the source. TCR CDR3 underwent first-round RT-PCR with the HTBI primer set. TCRdb passed the multiplex PCR reads through MiXCR, listing each CDR3 protein once. The data contain around 300,000 distinct CDR3 sequences, about 13% of them singletons. V was cut by 1 base and J by 10 bases, with 11 bases left in between. In germline, CDR1 is LGHDT, CDR2 YNNKEL (reference sequence). This CDR3 spans 13 amino acids. This sample was included in a study of T cells in Graves' hyperthyroidism and ophthalmopathy. PBMCs came from roughly 10 ml fresh peripheral blood. General study results and limits: Peripheral blood also featured most of the thyroid clonotypes expanded above 0.001. Through a model of 13 V-J features, ophthalmopathy was separated from stable hyperthyroidism.

This receptor was identified in a woman in her 40s with Graves' hyperthyroidism. This rearrangement joins TRBV3-1 to TRBJ1-5; D gene unclear. The sample taken for sequencing was blood. The CDR3 region has the DNA TGTGCCAGCAGCCAAGGATCCTTATCTCCCCAGCATTTT. Its translation is CASSQGSLSPQHF.